This T cell receptor (beta chain) was captured by sequencing in a study of shared clonotypes between healthy human individuals (dated by TCRdb to the early 2020s). Regarding the research as a whole: The cohort included a few men and a couple of women between 18 and 49 years of age. For each donor, CD4 naive and CD4 memory were each run on three plates, CD8 naive on two plates, and CD8 memory on one plate. To estimate repertoire size and how much clonotypes are shared between individuals, the study performed deep sequencing of blood TCR repertoires from five healthy adults. Libraries were prepared and TCR repertoires were sequenced by different laboratories using diverse techniques, in order to increase sequencing depth and limit assay-specific biases. Between about 0.8 and 9 billion PBMCs per donor were obtained by leukapheresis. What the research found in general, with its limitations: Pairwise subsampling led to the expectation that sequencing depth would affect the degree of clonotype sharing among donors. Sharing across several donors was observed for around 5% of naive CD4, 3% to 3.5% of naive CD8, 2% to 2.5% of memory CD4, and over 0.3% of memory CD8 clonotypes. Rarefaction of sorted-subset datasets indicated incomplete sequencing despite the large sequencing depth. Naive subsets generally had larger estimated clonotype richness than memory subsets did. The small number of donors limited the genetic and exposure-history diversity represented. Clonotypes shared by all four sorted-subset donors showed higher generation probabilities than non-shared clonotypes. Only blood was sampled, and tissue TCR repertoires likely differ from those in blood.

In the case of this clone: The target of this receptor is not known. No base qualities exist here, and no much larger clone lies one base off it.

V and J lose 9 bases and 8 bases, and a span of 14 bases separates them. Based on the germline V gene, the CDR1 and CDR2 sequences are MDHEN and SYDVKM. The CDR3 spans 12 residues, from the cysteine through the phenylalanine. The read is trimmed to its CDR3 DNA, 36 bases read in frame from base 1. Using the deep immunoSEQ assay, multiplex PCR amplified TCR CDR3 regions from genomic DNA. Genomic DNA extracted from each cell subset was distributed evenly over all wells of several immunoSEQ 96-well plates, and each plate served as one replicate. For sorted subsets, 150 to 250 ng of genomic DNA, equivalent to about 30,000 T cell genomes, went into each replicate PCR. Purified libraries were measured with a Qubit 3.0 fluorometer, size-checked on a Bioanalyzer 2100, and measured again with the KAPA Library Quantification kit. A separate single-read 150-cycle Illumina NextSeq 550 flow cell was used to sequence each immunoSEQ 96-well plate. On the study's bioinformatics: The immunoSEQ output contained only junctional sequences without quality scores, so filtering could not match that applied to full-length reads. Sequences were annotated with PyIR, a Python wrapper for IgBLAST v1.9, using IMGT germline references to assign V/J genes and CDR3. Reads were filtered out if the reads had weak V/J assignments (E-value above 1e-6), no CDR3, stop codons, out-of-frame junctions, or ambiguous translated residues. V3J clonotypes were defined as sequences sharing an identical inferred V gene, J gene, and CDR3 amino acid sequence. To compute the percentage overlap between repertoires, the number of shared unique clonotypes was divided by the size of the smaller repertoire. Richness of each repertoire was evaluated using RTK rarefaction, the Chao1 estimator, and Recon v2.1 estimates of unobserved clonotypes. Generation probabilities for all TCRbeta clonotypes obtained by the gDNA method from a handful of donors were computed using OLGA. TCRdb took this table from immuneACCESS and kept in-frame rearrangements with V and J called. Such tables lack part of the clones; where checked against another copy, unresolved V genes explain under half of the gap, and the rest is unexplained. For V, J and clone size, that table is used; D and trimming come from the DNA. The sample table lists about 2.4 million clones, over 85% of them with a count of one. Jointly, the top ten make up about 0.34% of the sample.

Donors were healthy HIV-negative adults with no recently reported acute infections or vaccinations. All donors were Caucasian adults living in Nashville, Tennessee, USA. CD4+ T cells were enriched by magnetic negative selection; naive cells were then positively selected on CD45RA, and the negative fraction formed the memory subset. After blood collection by leukapheresis, PBMCs were isolated using Ficoll-Histopaque density gradient centrifugation and then cryopreserved in the vapor phase of liquid nitrogen. Purity and quantity of every magnetically sorted T cell population were checked by analytical flow cytometry. Genomic DNA was isolated from each sorted fraction and quantified by UV absorbance on a Nanodrop 2000c.

The TCR was taken from a man aged 18 to 30 in good health. Some clones in this sample may be carry-over from other donors' samples. The chain is encoded by TRBV28 joined to TRBJ2-1; TRBD1 is a weak D gene call, 5 bases matching. The sample comprised naive CD4+ T cells from PBMCs. According to the study, the label for this sample's cell subset or site signals: CD45RA+ positively selected. The CDR3 is CASRDSDYEQFF. The nucleotide sequence reads TGTGCCAGTAGAGACAGTGACTATGAGCAGTTCTTC.